The rows below give T cell receptor beta chains drawn from one sample of a study of vaccination effects on CD4 cells after COVID-19. TCRdb's table, derived via immunoSEQ multiplex PCR, lists solely in-frame clones and lacks some. The data show roughly 16,000 clones, with under 85% seen just once and around a fifth held by the top ten. For these TCRs, the target antigens are not known. The material sequenced was CD4+ T cells from PBMCs cultured with SARS-CoV-2 spike peptides, taken after COVID-19 vaccination. All receptors come from a human donor who had a prior SARS-CoV-2 infection. Both conserved end residues are trimmed from each CDR3. Fields, in order: V gene, J gene, CDR3 protein.

v_call: TRBV13
j_call: TRBJ2-1
cdr3_aa: ASSITSGETYNEQF

v_call: TRBV2
j_call: TRBJ2-5
cdr3_aa: ASRPSGGQETQY

v_call: TRBV6-5
j_call: TRBJ2-7
cdr3_aa: ASSAGTSGSYEQY

v_call: TRBV2
j_call: TRBJ1-2
cdr3_aa: ASSEGRNYGYT

v_call: TRBV10-3
j_call: TRBJ1-2
cdr3_aa: AISSGWGQSCT

v_call: TRBV4-3
j_call: TRBJ2-2
cdr3_aa: ASSQDYGRADRELF

v_call: TRBV7-6
j_call: TRBJ1-3
cdr3_aa: ASSLGAWDGSGNTIY

v_call: TRBV28
j_call: TRBJ1-1
cdr3_aa: ASSWGGLTEAF

v_call: TRBV10-3
j_call: TRBJ2-5
cdr3_aa: AISTSGGLETQY

v_call: TRBV2
j_call: TRBJ2-2
cdr3_aa: ASGITGELF

v_call: TRBV9
j_call: TRBJ2-1
cdr3_aa: ASSVGSGGHYNEQF

v_call: TRBV18
j_call: TRBJ2-5
cdr3_aa: ASSPLVGLRETQY

v_call: TRBV6-5
j_call: TRBJ1-2
cdr3_aa: ASSYNRVNYGYT

v_call: TRBV2
j_call: TRBJ1-5
cdr3_aa: ASSMRDPAQPQH

v_call: TRBV6-5
j_call: TRBJ2-1
cdr3_aa: ASTLHGGGNEQF

v_call: TRBV11-2
j_call: TRBJ2-1
cdr3_aa: ASSRLGGSYNEQF

v_call: TRBV5-1
j_call: TRBJ2-7
cdr3_aa: ASSFRDRWGYEQY